What follows describes a single T cell receptor beta chain. Its antigen is currently unknown. The data were obtained in a study of T cell repertoires in cytomegalovirus infection. TCRdb recomputed calls from the reads with MiXCR, one row per CDR3 protein. The table has about 260,000 distinct CDR3 sequences, about an eighth seen once. CDR1 is SGHTA and CDR2 is FQGTGA in the germline V gene. There are 17 residues in the CDR3. Trimming at V came to 5 bases and at J to 3 bases, leaving 16 bases not matched to a gene. Findings and caveats of the study: Ex vivo, HLA-C-restricted CMV-specific TCR beta clonotypes prevailed over the rest of the response.

The receptor comes from a human donor in good health (CMV status not recorded). Some clones in this sample may be carry-over from other donors' samples. The V and J genes are TRBV7-3 and TRBJ2-7; the match to TRBD2 covers 7 bases. The sample was PBMCs. The CDR3 DNA sequence: TGTGCCAGCAGCCAAGACCCGGGAGGACCCCTTGTCTACGAGCAGTACTTC. Its protein product is CASSQDPGGPLVYEQYF.